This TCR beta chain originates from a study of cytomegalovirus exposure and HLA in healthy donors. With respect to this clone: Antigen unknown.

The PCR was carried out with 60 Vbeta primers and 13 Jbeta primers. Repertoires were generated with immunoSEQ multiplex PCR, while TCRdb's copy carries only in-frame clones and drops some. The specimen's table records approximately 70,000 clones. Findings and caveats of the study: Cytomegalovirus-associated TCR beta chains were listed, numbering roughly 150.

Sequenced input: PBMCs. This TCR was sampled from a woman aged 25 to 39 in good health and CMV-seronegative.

The CDR3 protein is CASSYWSGEFNYGYTF. In DNA form, the CDR3 reads TGTGCCAGCAGTTATTGGTCAGGGGAATTTAACTATGGCTACACCTTC. The chain has TRBV6-5 and TRBJ1-2, with a weak D call TRBD1 (6 bases). CDR1 is MNHEY, CDR2 SVGAGI, per germline. V was cut by 3 bases and J by 1 base, with 15 bases left in between. This CDR3 has 16 amino acids.